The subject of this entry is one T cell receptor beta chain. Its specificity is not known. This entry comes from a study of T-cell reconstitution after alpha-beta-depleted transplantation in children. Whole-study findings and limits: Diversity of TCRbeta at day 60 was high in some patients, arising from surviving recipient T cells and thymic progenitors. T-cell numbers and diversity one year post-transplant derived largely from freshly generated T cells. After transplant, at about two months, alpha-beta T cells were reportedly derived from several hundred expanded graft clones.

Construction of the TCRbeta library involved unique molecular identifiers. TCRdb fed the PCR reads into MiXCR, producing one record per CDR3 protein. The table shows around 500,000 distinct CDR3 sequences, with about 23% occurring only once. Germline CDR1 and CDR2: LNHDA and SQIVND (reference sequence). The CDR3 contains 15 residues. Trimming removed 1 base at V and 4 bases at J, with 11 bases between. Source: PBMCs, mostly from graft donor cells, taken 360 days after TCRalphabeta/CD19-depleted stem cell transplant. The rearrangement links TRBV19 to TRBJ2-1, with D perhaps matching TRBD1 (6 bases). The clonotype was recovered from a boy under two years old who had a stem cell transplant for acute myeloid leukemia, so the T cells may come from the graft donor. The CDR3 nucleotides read TGTGCCAGTAGTATAGGGACAGAGCCATACAATGAGCAGTTCTTC. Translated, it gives CASSIGTEPYNEQFF.